The source of this T cell receptor beta chain is a study of neoadjuvant anti-PD-1 for oral cavity cancer. Study context: Patients without progression received a fourth nivolumab dose around day 43, then surgical resection on days 50-56.

Here immunoSEQ multiplex PCR was the method, and the copy in TCRdb shows in-frame clones only, minus some. The sample lists over 60,000 clones, 85% to 90% occurring once. Germline CDR1 and CDR2: SQVTM and ANQGSEA. V was pared by 4 bases and J by 4 bases, with 16 bases between. The length of the CDR3 is 14 residues. Time point of the sample: after neoadjuvant nivolumab, at surgical resection. These oral cavity squamous cell carcinomas were HPV-negative and locally advanced. The sequencing used PBMCs, collected after nivolumab (anti-PD-1) treatment. The chain combines TRBV29-1 with TRBJ1-1; the D gene is possibly TRBD1 (6 bases). This TCR derives from a person aged 35-79 years with oral cavity squamous cell carcinoma. The DNA of the CDR3 is TGCAGCGTTGTAAGAGGGGGTCAAGGCACTGAAGCTTTCTTT. Protein sequence: CSVVRGGQGTEAFF. The full variable domain, rest sourced from reference TRBV29-1 and TRBJ1-1, is SAVISQKPSRDICQRGTSLTIQCQVDSQVTMMFWYRQQPGQSLTLIATANQGSEATYESGFVIDKFPISRPNLTFSTLTVSNMSPEDSSIYLCSVVRGGQGTEAFFGQGTRLTVV.